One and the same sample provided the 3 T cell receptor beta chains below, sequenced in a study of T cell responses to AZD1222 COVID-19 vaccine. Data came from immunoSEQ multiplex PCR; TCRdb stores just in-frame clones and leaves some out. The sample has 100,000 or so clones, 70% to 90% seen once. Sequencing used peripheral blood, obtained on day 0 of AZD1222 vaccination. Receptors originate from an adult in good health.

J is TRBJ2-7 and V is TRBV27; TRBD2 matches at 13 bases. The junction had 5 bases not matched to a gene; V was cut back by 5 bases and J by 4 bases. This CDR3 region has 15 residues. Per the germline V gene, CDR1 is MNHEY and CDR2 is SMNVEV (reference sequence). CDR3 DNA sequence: TGTGCCAGCAGTATCCGACTAGCGGGAGGATACGAGCAGTACTTC. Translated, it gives CASSIRLAGGYEQYF.

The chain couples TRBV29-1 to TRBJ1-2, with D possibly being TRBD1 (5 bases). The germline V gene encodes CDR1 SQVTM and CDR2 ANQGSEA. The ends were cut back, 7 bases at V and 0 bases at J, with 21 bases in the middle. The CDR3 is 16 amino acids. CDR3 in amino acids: CSASVLGAVSNYGYTF. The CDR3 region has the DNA TGCAGCGCCTCGGTCTTAGGGGCCGTATCTAACTATGGCTACACCTTC.

The CDR3 coding sequence is TGTGCCAGCAGCGTAGATGGGACTTTTGAAAAACTGTTTTTT. Protein sequence: CASSVDGTFEKLFF. The chain links TRBV9 to TRBJ1-4; a weak D match, TRBD1 (5 bases). CDR3 length equals 14 residues. The germline V and J ends were trimmed by 0 bases and 7 bases, with 10 bases remaining between them. CDR1 and CDR2 (germline): SGDLS, YYNGEE.